The text below deals with one T cell receptor beta chain. This sample is part of a study of OX40 agonist ivuxolimab in advanced cancers. Looking at the study overall: Ivuxolimab, an antibody acting as an agonist of OX40 (CD134), was used to treat patients.

Data came from immunoSEQ multiplex PCR; TCRdb stores just in-frame clones and leaves some out. The sample holds around 75,000 clones, 70% to 90% seen once. J was trimmed by 2 bases and V by 6 bases; bases with no gene match: 2. This CDR3 has 13 amino acids. Germline V gene data show CDR1 as ENHRY and CDR2 as SYGVKD. The chain uses TRBV10-3 and TRBJ2-5, with 8 bases matching TRBD2. This receptor was obtained from an adult with an advanced solid tumor such as melanoma, head and neck, liver or kidney cancer. Sequencing used CD4+ or CD8+ T cells sorted from blood, obtained in a trial of the OX40 agonist ivuxolimab. The CDR3 region is CAIRLAGQETQYF. The CDR3 coding sequence is TGTGCCATCAGATTAGCGGGGCAAGAGACCCAGTACTTC.